This T cell receptor (beta chain) is from a study of vaccination effects on CD4 cells after COVID-19. The wider study: Participants completed two doses of the BNT162b2 or mRNA-1273 vaccine.

Within the ViraFEST assay, antigen-specific CD4+ T cells underwent expansion with viral peptide pools prior to sequencing. Around day 10 of culture, CD4+ T cells were separated out. Half-medium exchanges with IL-2 medium took place on days 3 and 7. Germline CDR1 is SGHNT and CDR2 is YYREEE (reference sequence). The V gene lost 3 bases and the J gene lost 0 bases, with 6 bases spanning the gap. This CDR3 has 13 residues. As concerns this clone: What it binds is unknown.

Libraries were prepared by immunoSEQ multiplex PCR; TCRdb keeps only in-frame clonotypes and omits some of them. The sample has 60,000 to 70,000 clones; 81% are singletons. This TCR was sampled from a human donor who received a COVID-19 vaccine. Material: CD4+ T cells from PBMCs cultured with HCoV-229E spike peptides, obtained before COVID-19 vaccination. The chain uses TRBV5-4 and TRBJ1-1; D is undetermined. The DNA of the CDR3 is TGTGCCAGCAGCTCCTCATTGAACACTGAAGCTTTCTTT. This codes for CASSSSLNTEAFF.